This T cell receptor (beta chain) emerged from a study of cytomegalovirus exposure and HLA in healthy donors. The primer mix had 60 Vbeta and 13 Jbeta primers. The protocol was immunoSEQ multiplex PCR, while the TCRdb copy is restricted to in-frame clones and leaves out a portion. The repertoire consists of some 200,000 clones, with 75% to 85% occurring once and the leading ten covering under 0.85%. The sample holds one count of this clone. This CDR3 spans 18 amino acids. Losses at the gene ends were 1 base for V and 4 bases for J; bases not matched to a gene: 12. The germline V gene encodes CDR1 LGHNT and CDR2 FRNRAP.

The receptor comes from a boy younger than 18 in good health and CMV-seronegative. The rearrangement links TRBV12-5 to TRBJ2-7, with 11 bases fitting TRBD2. The sample comprised PBMCs. CDR3 protein: CASGLDPGLAGGIYEQYF. CDR3 bases: TGTGCTAGTGGTTTGGACCCCGGGCTAGCGGGGGGCATTTACGAGCAGTACTTC.